The T cell receptor (beta chain) described here comes from a study of T cell responses to AZD1222 COVID-19 vaccine. General study results and limits: Donor demographics were predominantly white British with a female majority; clonal diversity may be underestimated. Just a handful of people given AZD1222 tested seropositive at baseline. Repertoire sampling was restricted to post-peak T cell response timepoints. Targeting of unmutated variant regions was reportedly seen in nearly half of spike-specific TCRs.

The protocol was immunoSEQ multiplex PCR, while the TCRdb copy is restricted to in-frame clones and leaves out a portion. This sample has 50,000 to 65,000 clones, with about nine tenths found just once. As for this clone: Its matching antigen is unknown.

The V end lost 0 bases, the J end lost 5 bases, and 10 bases lay between the germline ends. The CDR3 runs 14 residues. CDR1 SGHTA and CDR2 FQGNSA come from the germline V gene. The chain joins TRBV7-2 to TRBJ2-5; D is possibly TRBD1 or TRBD2 (5 bases each). Sequencing was performed on peripheral blood, taken 28 days after the second dose of the MenACWY control vaccine. The sequence was collected from an adult who received the MenACWY meningococcal vaccine as a control. In nucleotides, the CDR3 is TGTGCCAGCAGCTTAGCCTCCTGGGGGGAGACCCAGTACTTC. It specifies CASSLASWGETQYF.